This T cell receptor beta chain emerged from a study of HIV-infected patients and healthy controls. Whole blood was used without fractionation, so all unsorted peripheral T cells were included. Deletions cut 5 bases from V and 5 bases from J, with 13 bases between. Germline lookup yields CDR1 SGHTA and CDR2 FQGNSA. The CDR3 is 14 residues long. There are many counts of this clonotype. Alpha and beta constant-region primers primed reverse transcription of 500 to 550 ng RNA. Each of the alpha and beta chains got its own library through chain-specific third strand synthesis with indices. TCRdb ran MiXCR on the 5' RACE reads and lists one entry per CDR3 protein. Of 13,000 or so distinct CDR3 sequences in the sample, approximately 10% were seen once.

J is TRBJ2-1 and V is TRBV7-2, with a weak D call TRBD2 (5 bases). The TCR was taken from an adult in good health. Sequenced sample: blood. The CDR3 loop reads CASSTWTSNNEQFF. CDR3 nucleotides: TGTGCCAGCAGCACCTGGACTTCTAACAATGAGCAGTTCTTC.